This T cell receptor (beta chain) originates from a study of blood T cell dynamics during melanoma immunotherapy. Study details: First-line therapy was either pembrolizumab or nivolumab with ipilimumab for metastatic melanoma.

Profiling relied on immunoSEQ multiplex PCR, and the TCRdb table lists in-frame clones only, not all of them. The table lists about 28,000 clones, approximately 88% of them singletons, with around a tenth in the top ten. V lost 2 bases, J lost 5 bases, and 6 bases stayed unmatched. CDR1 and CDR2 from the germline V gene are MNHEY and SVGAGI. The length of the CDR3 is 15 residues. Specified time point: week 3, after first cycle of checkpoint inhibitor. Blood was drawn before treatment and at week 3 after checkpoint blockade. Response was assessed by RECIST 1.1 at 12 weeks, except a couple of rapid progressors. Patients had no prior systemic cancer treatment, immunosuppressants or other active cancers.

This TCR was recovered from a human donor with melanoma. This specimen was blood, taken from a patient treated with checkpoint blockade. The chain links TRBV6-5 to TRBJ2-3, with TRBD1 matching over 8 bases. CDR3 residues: CASSYGQGAKDTQYF. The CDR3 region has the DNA TGTGCCAGCAGTTACGGCCAGGGGGCTAAAGATACGCAGTATTTT.